These 24 T cell receptor beta chains were sequenced from one sample in a study of blood T cells in healthy people across ages. Next came a second PCR, run for about 6 to 11 cycles, which used a sample-barcoded 5' primer along with a J-beta primer mix. TCRdb recomputed calls from the 5' RACE reads with MiXCR, one row per CDR3 protein. The sample has 890,000 or so distinct CDR3 sequences, 60% to 80% seen once; the top ten hold 28%. The specimen was blood. Every receptor here comes from a man in his thirties or forties in good health.

This chain uses TRBV20-1 with TRBJ1-6; 7 bases are shared with TRBD1. CDR1 is DFQATT and CDR2 is SNEGSKA in the germline V gene (reference sequence). The junction had 12 bases not matched to a gene; V was cut back by 6 bases and J by 7 bases. CDR3 size: 15 residues. This CDR3 reads CSAQSPQGWNSPLHF. DNA of the CDR3: TGCAGTGCGCAGAGCCCACAGGGGTGGAATTCACCCCTCCACTTT.

Points on this clonotype: One junction end does not reproduce the germline sequence, and a read error may be involved. This chain links TRBV7-2 with TRBJ1-3; D gene ambiguous. Germline V lookup: CDR1 SGHTA, CDR2 FQGNSA. The CDR3 length is 15 residues. The CDR3 DNA follows: TGTGCCGGCAGCCTAGGTGGGAGCTCTGGAAACGCCATATATTTT. It is translated as CAGSLGGSSGNAIYF.

The chain is built from TRBV4-2 and TRBJ2-5, with 8 bases aligning to TRBD2. CDR3 length equals 15 residues. V was pared by 0 bases and J by 6 bases, with 6 bases of the junction left unmatched. CDR1 is LGHNA and CDR2 is YNFKEQ in the germline V gene. The CDR3 DNA reads as TGTGCCAGCAGCCAAGATTCAACGGGGGGGAAGACCCAGTACTTC. Its translation: CASSQDSTGGKTQYF.

This clonotype was counted a few times. This chain links TRBV10-3 with TRBJ2-1; no reliable D call. V lost 0 bases to trimming and J lost 1 base, with 10 bases between them. From germline, CDR1 is ENHRY and CDR2 SYGVKD. The CDR3 extends over 16 amino acids. CDR3 in DNA: TGTGCCATCAGTGAGTCAAAACAGAGATCCTACAATGAGCAGTTCTTC. Protein product: CAISESKQRSYNEQFF.

This clonotype was detected once. CDR3 bases: TGTGCCGGTACGGGCGGGTCCTACAATGAGCAGTTCTTC. It specifies CAGTGGSYNEQFF. The chain is built from TRBV2 and TRBJ2-1; D is possibly TRBD2 (5 bases). V lost 11 bases to trimming and J lost 1 base, with 12 bases between them. The germline gives CDR1 SNHLY, CDR2 FYNNEI. This CDR3 comprises 13 residues.

There are a few counts of this clonotype. The V and J genes are TRBV7-3 and TRBJ2-6; perhaps TRBD1 as D (5 bases). Trimming left V 8 bases short and J 1 base short, with 9 bases between. CDR1 is SGHTA, CDR2 FQGTGA, per germline. The CDR3 has 14 residues. The CDR3 sequence is CASAQGSGANVLTF. Here the CDR3 DNA reads TGTGCCAGCGCCCAGGGTTCTGGGGCCAACGTCCTGACTTTC.

This rearrangement joins TRBV20-1 to TRBJ2-5; 10 nucleotides line up with TRBD2. The CDR3 length is 15 residues. Germline V CDR1 and CDR2: DFQATT, SNEGSKA (reference sequence). The ends lost 5 bases at V and 4 bases at J; junction bases unmatched: 10. Here the CDR3 DNA reads TGCAGTGCTGCACCTAGCGGGGGCCGTGGAGAGACCCAGTACTTC. Translated, it gives CSAAPSGGRGETQYF.

The chain recombines TRBV6-6 with TRBJ1-2, with TRBD1 identical over 9 bases. This CDR3 is 15 amino acids long. Germline CDR1 reads MNHNY; CDR2 reads SVGAGI (reference sequence). The junction had 4 bases not matched to a gene; V was cut back by 1 base and J by 4 bases. The CDR3: CASSYFPGQGYGYTF. The DNA of the CDR3 is TGTGCCAGCAGTTACTTTCCGGGACAGGGCTATGGCTACACCTTC.

The genes are TRBV6-6 and TRBJ1-2; D not resolved. The CDR3 consists of 15 residues. The V end lost 2 bases, the J end lost 4 bases, and 14 bases lay between the germline ends. Germline CDR1 MNHNY, CDR2 SVGAGI (reference sequence). The chain's CDR3 is CASSYEAGGPYGYTF. CDR3 nucleotides: TGTGCCAGCAGTTACGAGGCAGGCGGTCCCTATGGCTACACCTTC.

The chain couples TRBV20-1 to TRBJ2-1; D is unclear. The CDR3 totals 14 residues. V was cut by 5 bases and J by 8 bases, with 19 bases left in between. CDR1 DFQATT and CDR2 SNEGSKA come from the germline V gene (reference sequence). The CDR3 loop is CSADSLFDGHEQFF. The CDR3 DNA reads TGCAGTGCTGACTCGTTGTTCGACGGTCATGAGCAGTTCTTC.

This chain links TRBV5-1 with TRBJ2-7; 8 bases are a match to TRBD2. The length of the CDR3 is 16 residues. With 1 base clipped from V and 3 bases from J, the junction kept 9 bases outside the gene matches. Germline assignment: CDR1 SGHRS and CDR2 YFSETQ. This chain's CDR3 is CASSLSAGGENYEQYF. The CDR3 DNA is TGCGCCAGCAGCTTGTCGGCGGGGGGCGAGAACTACGAGCAGTACTTC.

This clonotype was detected once. The CDR3 region is CATSEGYRQYF. For the CDR3, the DNA is TGTGCCACCAGTGAAGGGTACCGGCAGTACTTC. The V and J genes are TRBV24-1 and TRBJ2-1, with no clear D. The tail of the sequence fits TRBJ2-7 better, so the J call may be wrong. The length of the CDR3 is 11 residues. CDR1 is KGHDR and CDR2 is SFDVKD in the germline V gene.

To note about this clonotype: A junction end diverges from the germline sequence, so it may reflect a read error. CDR3 sequence reads: CASSLDSYSEQFF. DNA for the CDR3: TGTGCCAGCAGCCTTGACAGTTACAGTGAGCAGTTCTTC. The rearrangement links TRBV7-6 to TRBJ2-1, with D perhaps TRBD1 (5 bases). The CDR3 has 13 residues. CDR1 is SGHVS and CDR2 is FNYEAQ in the germline V gene.

The V and J genes are TRBV6-5 and TRBJ2-5; D might be TRBD2 (6 bases). V dropped 2 bases and J dropped 1 base, with 11 bases sitting between them. Germline lookup yields CDR1 MNHEY and CDR2 SVGAGI. There are 15 residues in the CDR3. CDR3 in DNA: TGTGCCAGCAGTTACGGGGACTTGCCCCAAGAGACCCAGTACTTC. This translates into CASSYGDLPQETQYF.

This sequence joins TRBV29-1 and TRBJ2-1; 8 bases are a match to TRBD2. CDR1 and CDR2 (germline): SQVTM, ANQGSEA. The J segment lost 5 bases and the V segment lost 3 bases, leaving 18 bases of the junction unmatched. The CDR3 loop spans 18 amino acids. The DNA of the CDR3 is TGCAGCGTTGATTATATCACGAAGGGCTCACTAGCGGACAATGAGCAGTTCTTC. Protein product: CSVDYITKGSLADNEQFF.

In the case of this clonotype: One end of the junction fails to match germline, which may point to a read error. This chain connects TRBV15 to TRBJ2-4; 11 bases map to TRBD2. The CDR3 extends over 17 amino acids. Looked up from germline, CDR1 is LNHNV and CDR2 is YYDKDF (reference sequence). CDR3 region: CATSREVIAGGKNVQYF. CDR3 sequence (DNA): TGTGCCACCAGCAGAGAGGTGATAGCGGGGGGGAAAAACGTTCAGTACTTC.

Comments on this clonotype: A clone one base away is much larger, so this may be a read error. The chain uses TRBV4-2 and TRBJ2-4, with TRBD1 identical over 10 bases. The better agreement between TRBJ2-7 and the DNA end casts doubt on the J call. CDR1 LGHNA and CDR2 YNFKEQ come from the germline V gene. The CDR3 sequence is 15 residues long. DNA of the CDR3: TGTGCCAGCAGCCAAAGGGACAGGGGACCCCACGAGCAGTACTTC. Residues: CASSQRDRGPHEQYF.

J is TRBJ2-6 and V is TRBV27; D gene unclear. V lost 5 bases and J 4 bases, leaving 12 bases between the germline ends. CDR1 and CDR2 (germline): MNHEY, SMNVEV (reference sequence). The CDR3 contains 15 residues. CDR3: CASSPGRFGANVLTF. The CDR3 DNA sequence: TGTGCCAGCAGTCCAGGCCGCTTCGGGGCCAACGTCCTGACTTTC.

This sequence joins TRBV12-3 or TRBV12-4 and TRBJ1-5; tentatively, D is TRBD1 (5 bases). This CDR3 is 13 amino acids long. Trimming left V 5 bases short and J 8 bases short, with 13 bases between. CDR3 loop: CASSPRDREPQHF. CDR3 DNA sequence: TGTGCCAGCAGTCCCCGGGACCGGGAGCCCCAGCATTTT.

This clonotype occurred a few times. The gene calls are TRBV5-1 and TRBJ1-5; D is unclear. Germline CDR1 SGHRS, CDR2 YFSETQ. The CDR3 spans 16 residues. V lost 0 bases and J 4 bases, leaving 14 bases between the germline ends. The CDR3 nucleotides are TGCGCCAGCAGCTTGGGTGGAATTGAGGGAAATCAGCCCCAGCATTTT. This sequence encodes CASSLGGIEGNQPQHF. Based on the CDR3 plus reference TRBV5-1 and TRBJ1-5, the full variable domain is KAGVTQTPRYLIKTRGQQVTLSCSPISGHRSVSWYQQTPGQGLQFLFEYFSETQRNKGNFPGRFSGRQFSNSRSEMNVSTLELGDSALYLCASSLGGIEGNQPQHFGDGTRLSIL.

This clonotype showed up just a few times. The V call is TRBV15, the J call TRBJ1-5; D call uncertain. V lost 0 bases and J lost 11, with 11 bases in between. Per the germline V gene, CDR1 is LNHNV and CDR2 is YYDKDF (reference sequence). CDR3 size: 13 residues. CDR3 DNA sequence: TGTGCCACCAGCAGAGAGCGCTACGACGCCCAGCATTTT. This sequence encodes CATSRERYDAQHF.

The chain joins TRBV6-2 or TRBV6-3 to TRBJ2-3; 8 nucleotides align to TRBD1. Trimming at V came to 6 bases and at J to 2 bases, leaving 10 bases not matched to a gene. Germline CDR1 and CDR2: MNHEY and SVGEGT. The CDR3 runs 16 residues. DNA of the CDR3: TGTGCCAGCAGACCTTTTGGACAGGGAATCACAGATACGCAGTATTTT. This sequence encodes CASRPFGQGITDTQYF.

The chain carries TRBV7-9 and TRBJ2-1; TRBD1 agrees at 12 bases. After removal of 7 bases from V and 7 bases from J, the junction contained 8 bases not matched to a gene. The CDR3 sequence is 15 residues long. Looked up from germline, CDR1 is SEHNR and CDR2 is FQNEAQ (reference sequence). CDR3 region: CASNHRDRGRNEQFF. The CDR3 DNA follows: TGTGCCAGCAACCATAGGGACAGGGGGCGAAATGAGCAGTTCTTC.

This chain connects TRBV20-1 to TRBJ2-1, with D hard to call. The J call is uncertain, as TRBJ2-7 better fits the DNA end. This CDR3 comprises 16 residues. CDR1 and CDR2 (germline): DFQATT, SNEGSKA (reference sequence). The CDR3 sequence: CSARPGFGRSYNEQYF. The CDR3 DNA is TGCAGTGCTCGCCCGGGTTTTGGCAGGTCCTACAATGAGCAGTACTTC.